The 25 T cell receptor beta chains reported below all come from one sample, sequenced in a study of cytomegalovirus exposure and HLA in healthy donors. The PCR used 60 Vbeta and 13 Jbeta primers. Assay: immunoSEQ multiplex PCR; the TCRdb copy retains only in-frame clones and omits some. The sample yields roughly 120,000 clones, 65% to 75% seen once. The sample consisted of PBMCs. The receptors stem from a woman aged 45-60 years in good health and CMV-seropositive.

The genes are TRBV6-5 and TRBJ1-2, with 10 bases aligning to TRBD1. The CDR3 is made up of 14 amino acids. Germline-derived CDR1 and CDR2 are MNHEY and SVGAGI. V shed 6 bases, J shed 8 bases, and the junction held 9 bases outside the gene matches. The CDR3 bases are TGTGCCAGCAGGGAGACAGGGGGCGTAATCGGCTACACCTTC. Protein product: CASRETGGVIGYTF.

The gene calls are TRBV6-1 and TRBJ2-7; D may be TRBD1 (6 bases). V lost 3 bases and J lost 6, with 18 bases in between. CDR3 length: 15 amino acids. Germline V gives CDR1 MNHNS, CDR2 SASEGT. The CDR3 loop is CASSERQDGVREQYF. The CDR3 coding sequence is TGTGCCAGCAGTGAGCGACAGGATGGGGTTCGCGAGCAGTACTTC.

A few counts support this clone. The chain links TRBV7-9 to TRBJ2-5; D gene uncertain. The CDR3 covers 13 residues. Germline V lookup: CDR1 SEHNR, CDR2 FQNEAQ (reference sequence). The V gene lost 1 base and the J gene lost 5 bases, with 8 bases spanning the gap. CDR3 in amino acids: CASSLEPPETQYF. The CDR3 nucleotides read TGTGCCAGCAGCTTAGAGCCACCGGAGACCCAGTACTTC.

The V and J genes are TRBV29-1 and TRBJ2-1; 11 bases agree with TRBD2. CDR1 is SQVTM, CDR2 ANQGSEA, per germline. With 6 bases clipped from V and 4 bases from J, the junction kept 2 bases outside the gene matches. There are 13 residues in the CDR3. CDR3 protein: CSVGLAGYNEQFF. The CDR3 DNA follows: TGCAGCGTCGGACTAGCGGGTTACAATGAGCAGTTCTTC.

This clone was found a few times. The V call is TRBV5-5, the J call TRBJ2-1; 9 bases agree with TRBD1. With V trimmed by 4 bases and J by 8 bases, 13 bases remained unmatched. The germline CDR1 and CDR2 sequences are SGHKS and YYEKEE (reference sequence). The CDR3 consists of 16 residues. CDR3 nucleotide sequence: TGTGCCAGCAGCATCACCTTCGGGACAGGGAGTCATGAGCAGTTCTTC. Encoded protein: CASSITFGTGSHEQFF.

The chain employs TRBV10-3 and TRBJ2-1; TRBD2 aligns across 9 bases. The length of the CDR3 is 15 residues. Germline V gene lookup returns CDR1 ENHRY and CDR2 SYGVKD. Trimming cost V 2 bases and J 8 bases; bases outside gene matches: 7. This chain's CDR3 is CAISERVAGEDEQFF. CDR3 nucleotides: TGTGCCATCAGTGAGAGGGTAGCGGGAGAAGATGAGCAGTTCTTC.

This rearrangement joins TRBV7-2 to TRBJ2-2, with D possibly being TRBD2 (6 bases). Trimming pared 5 bases from V and 5 bases from J, leaving 15 bases between. The CDR3 has 15 residues. Germline values: CDR1 SGHTA, CDR2 FQGNSA. The DNA of the CDR3 is TGTGCCAGCAGCATATCGGGACGGGGGACCGGGGAGCTGTTTTTT. Amino acids: CASSISGRGTGELFF.

This clone has just a few counts. The chain is built from TRBV5-1 and TRBJ1-1; TRBD1 matches at 7 bases. The germline V gene has CDR1 SGHRS and CDR2 YFSETQ. This CDR3 region has 14 residues. With 9 bases clipped from V and 4 bases from J, the junction kept 12 bases outside the gene matches. The CDR3 sequence: CATNTGDRATEAFF. CDR3 DNA: TGCGCCACCAACACAGGTGACAGGGCCACTGAAGCTTTCTTT.

This chain links TRBV5-1 with TRBJ1-1; 8 nucleotides line up with TRBD1. The CDR3 totals 14 residues. V shed 4 bases and J 4 bases; nucleotides not matched to a gene: 6. Per the germline V gene, CDR1 is SGHRS and CDR2 is YFSETQ. DNA for the CDR3: TGCGCCAGCAGCCATGGACAGGGCACCACTGAAGCTTTCTTT. Residues: CASSHGQGTTEAFF.

This clone was recorded a few times. Written as DNA, the CDR3 is TGTGCCAGCAAGGGACTAGCGGGAGATACGCAGTATTTT. Its protein is CASKGLAGDTQYF. The chain joins TRBV27 to TRBJ2-3; 12 nucleotides agree with TRBD2. The ends lost 7 bases at V and 5 bases at J; junction bases unmatched: 1. The CDR3 totals 13 residues. Looked up from germline, CDR1 is MNHEY and CDR2 is SMNVEV (reference sequence).

The chain joins TRBV4-1 to TRBJ2-7; no definite D call. CDR1 MGHRA and CDR2 YSYEKL come from the germline V gene. Between the trimmed V and J ends, which lost 1 base and 5 bases, there was a span of 9 bases. The CDR3 runs to 13 residues. The CDR3 loop is CASSQGVRDEQYF. CDR3 DNA: TGCGCCAGCAGCCAAGGTGTGCGCGACGAGCAGTACTTC.

This clone was found once. The chain joins TRBV5-1 to TRBJ1-2; TRBD1 matches at 7 bases. Germline CDR1 SGHRS, CDR2 YFSETQ. The ends lost 4 bases at V and 8 bases at J; junction bases unmatched: 14. The CDR3 loop spans 15 amino acids. CDR3 sequence reads: CASSITLEGAKGYTF. The CDR3 bases are TGCGCCAGCAGCATAACCCTGGAGGGGGCAAAGGGCTACACCTTC.

This clone was counted between two and nine times. This chain joins TRBV5-1 and TRBJ2-7; 8 positions match TRBD1. The CDR3 extends over 15 amino acids. Germline V CDR1 and CDR2: SGHRS, YFSETQ. The ends lost 0 bases at V and 0 bases at J; junction bases unmatched: 2. The CDR3: CASSLAGTGSYEQYF. The CDR3 DNA reads TGCGCCAGCAGCTTGGCCGGGACAGGCTCCTACGAGCAGTACTTC.

V is TRBV6-6 and J is TRBJ2-7; TRBD2 is a possible D gene (6 bases). The CDR3 spans 13 residues. V gave up 10 bases and J gave up 6 bases, with 19 bases separating them. Germline values: CDR1 MNHNY, CDR2 SVGAGI (reference sequence). The CDR3 is CATQWGERFEQYF. CDR3 nucleotides: TGTGCCACCCAATGGGGGGAAAGGTTCGAGCAGTACTTC.

The chain links TRBV10-1 to TRBJ2-1, with 8 bases aligning to TRBD1. J gave up 7 bases and V 10 bases, and 6 bases lay outside the gene matches. This CDR3 spans 12 amino acids. Per germline, CDR1 WNHNN and CDR2 SYGVQD (reference sequence). In nucleotides, the CDR3 is TGCGCCACCTACAGGGGGAGGAATGAGCAGTTCTTC. Translated: CATYRGRNEQFF.

The rearrangement joins TRBV5-5 to TRBJ1-3; 7 bases line up with TRBD1. The CDR3 extends over 16 amino acids. The germline CDR1 and CDR2 sequences are SGHKS and YYEKEE (reference sequence). Germline trimming cut 3 bases from V and 2 bases from J; bases unmatched to any gene: 8. The CDR3 spells CASSSTGIVAGNTIYF. CDR3 bases: TGTGCCAGCAGCTCGACAGGGATTGTGGCTGGAAACACCATATATTTT.

This sequence joins TRBV6-1 and TRBJ1-5, with no clear D. The CDR3 runs 15 residues. The V end lost 8 bases, the J end lost 5 bases, and 19 bases lay between the germline ends. CDR1 and CDR2 from the germline V gene are MNHNS and SASEGT. In DNA, the CDR3 is TGTGCCAGCTTTCGGGCGGGCGGAGGTGATCAGCCCCAGCATTTT. Amino acids: CASFRAGGGDQPQHF.

The rearrangement joins TRBV6-5 to TRBJ2-5, with 7 bases matching TRBD2. The CDR3 consists of 14 residues. Germline loops: CDR1 MNHEY, CDR2 SVGAGI. With V trimmed by 5 bases and J by 5 bases, 8 bases remained unmatched. The CDR3 sequence is CASSGSPGGETQYF. The CDR3 region has the DNA TGTGCCAGCAGTGGGAGTCCCGGGGGGGAGACCCAGTACTTC.

V is TRBV4-2 and J is TRBJ2-7, with TRBD2 matching 9 bases. Germline CDR1 and CDR2: LGHNA and YNFKEQ. There are 14 residues in the CDR3. Trimming took 1 base from V and 6 from J; bases not matched to a gene: 4. CDR3 loop: CASSQGLAETEQYF. The CDR3 DNA sequence: TGTGCCAGCAGCCAAGGACTAGCGGAAACCGAGCAGTACTTC.

V usage is TRBV9 and J usage is TRBJ2-1; 10 bases map to TRBD1. In germline, CDR1 is SGDLS, CDR2 YYNGEE. There are 16 residues in the CDR3. The V segment lost 0 bases and the J segment 8 bases; nucleotides outside the gene matches: 8. CDR3 DNA sequence: TGTGCCAGCAGCGTAGCCCCGGGACAGGGGAGAGATGAGCAGTTCTTC. It translates to CASSVAPGQGRDEQFF.

The V and J genes are TRBV4-3 and TRBJ2-3; 14 positions match TRBD2. There are 15 residues in the CDR3. From germline, CDR1 is LGHNA and CDR2 YSLEER. V trimming: 3 bases; J trimming: 5 bases; junction bases outside the gene matches: 1. DNA for the CDR3: TGCGCCAGCAGCCACGGACTAGCGGGAGGAGATACGCAGTATTTT. Translation: CASSHGLAGGDTQYF.

The chain employs TRBV11-2 and TRBJ1-1; D may be TRBD1 (5 bases). This CDR3 comprises 15 residues. Germline values: CDR1 SGHAT, CDR2 FQNNGV. V was shortened by 5 bases and J by 5 bases, with 18 bases between the two germline ends. For the CDR3, the DNA is TGTGCCAGCAGCGATAATATAATTTCAGGGACTGAAGCTTTCTTT. Translating gives CASSDNIISGTEAFF.

The chain carries TRBV2 and TRBJ2-5, with D possibly being TRBD2 (5 bases). Germline V lookup: CDR1 SNHLY, CDR2 FYNNEI. This CDR3 has 13 residues. Trimming took off 4 bases at V and 8 bases at J, with 14 bases between the two ends. In DNA form, the CDR3 reads TGTGCCAGCAGTGGGCTAGCAGCTCTTACCCAGTACTTC. It codes for CASSGLAALTQYF.

The chain joins TRBV7-9 to TRBJ2-2, with D possibly TRBD1 on 6 matching bases. This CDR3 has 16 residues. Germline assignment: CDR1 SEHNR and CDR2 FQNEAQ (reference sequence). With 5 bases removed from V and 1 base from J, the gap between germline ends came to 14 bases. CDR3 region: CASSPYQGQNTGELFF. CDR3 in DNA: TGTGCCAGCAGCCCTTACCAGGGGCAGAACACCGGGGAGCTGTTTTTT.

In regard to this clone: Mismatch with germline at one junction end may stem from a read error. The J gene is TRBJ2-1, the V gene TRBV4-1; TRBD2 matches at 12 bases. This CDR3 has 15 amino acids. Germline assignment: CDR1 MGHRA and CDR2 YSYEKL. In nucleotides, the CDR3 is TGCGCCAGCAGCCCGTCGACTAGCGGGAGAGATGAGCGGTTCTTC. It codes for CASSPSTSGRDERFF.